The 30 T cell receptor beta chains below all came from one sample that was sequenced in a study of CD8+ T cells in alopecia areata. The sample's treatment: oral pan-JAK inhibitor, 5-10 mg twice daily. The sequencing template was cDNA reverse transcribed from extracted RNA. The protocol was immunoSEQ multiplex PCR, while the TCRdb copy is restricted to in-frame clones and leaves out a portion. The sample includes a few hundred thousand clones, around two fifths of them seen just once. The sequenced sample was CD4+ T cells sorted from blood, obtained at approximately week 39, from a patient treated with tofacitinib. The receptors stem from a human donor with alopecia areata.

The chain joins TRBV10-3 to TRBJ2-3, with D perhaps matching TRBD1 or TRBD2 (7 bases each). Trimming pared 5 bases from V and 4 bases from J, leaving 16 bases between. The CDR3 loop spans 15 amino acids. Per germline, CDR1 ENHRY and CDR2 SYGVKD. As DNA, the CDR3 is TGTGCCATCAGTCTGGGAGGGGGCCTCGCAGATACGCAGTATTTT. Its protein is CAISLGGGLADTQYF.

Worth noting for this clone: The identical CDR3 is also encoded by other nucleotide sequences in the sample. The chain's CDR3 is CASSELRETQYF. The CDR3 coding sequence is TGTGCCAGCAGTGAACTTCGGGAGACCCAGTACTTC. The J gene is TRBJ2-5, the V gene TRBV6-1; D unclear. The germline V gene encodes CDR1 MNHNS and CDR2 SASEGT. The CDR3 totals 12 residues. V lost 2 bases and J lost 5, with 6 bases in between.

This clone was observed a handful of times. The chain employs TRBV29-1 and TRBJ2-7, with 10 bases fitting TRBD1. The CDR3 length is 15 residues. Trimming cost V 4 bases and J 4 bases; bases outside gene matches: 10. Per the germline V gene, CDR1 is SQVTM and CDR2 is ANQGSEA. The CDR3 DNA follows: TGCAGCGTTGTTTTTTCGGGACAGGGGATTTACGAGCAGTACTTC. Amino acid sequence: CSVVFSGQGIYEQYF.

The chain joins TRBV5-1 to TRBJ1-1, with a possible D match to TRBD1 (5 bases). The CDR3 spans 15 residues. Looked up from germline, CDR1 is SGHRS and CDR2 is YFSETQ. V lost 2 bases and J lost 5, with 16 bases in between. CDR3 in DNA: TGCGCCAGCAGCTTAATCCAGGGAATCCAAACTGAAGCTTTCTTT. Translated, it gives CASSLIQGIQTEAFF.

This chain joins TRBV15 and TRBJ2-1; D not resolved. V was clipped by 0 bases and J by 15 bases, with 12 bases between them. Germline V lookup: CDR1 LNHNV, CDR2 YYDKDF (reference sequence). The CDR3 totals 12 residues. CDR3 residues: CATSRDSRPLFF. In DNA form, the CDR3 reads TGTGCCACCAGCAGAGATTCGAGACCTTTGTTCTTC.

The J gene is TRBJ2-2, the V gene TRBV9; D assignment may be TRBD1 or TRBD2 (5 bases each). Trimming took off 0 bases at V and 0 bases at J, with 6 bases between the two ends. This CDR3 spans 15 amino acids. Germline V gives CDR1 SGDLS, CDR2 YYNGEE. The CDR3 spells CASSVGGANTGELFF. The CDR3 region has the DNA TGTGCCAGCAGCGTAGGAGGGGCGAACACCGGGGAGCTGTTTTTT.

The table lists this clone with many counts. The rearrangement links TRBV7-2 to TRBJ2-1; 8 bases are shared with TRBD1. Per germline, CDR1 SGHTA and CDR2 FQGNSA. CDR3 length equals 15 residues. J lost 0 bases, V lost 7 bases, and 5 bases had no gene match. This chain's CDR3 is CASISGTGSYNEQFF. CDR3 in DNA: TGTGCCAGCATCTCGGGGACAGGCTCCTACAATGAGCAGTTCTTC.

A few counts support this clone. This chain links TRBV5-1 with TRBJ2-7, with D perhaps matching TRBD2 (5 bases). CDR3 length: 14 amino acids. V lost 1 base, J lost 2 bases, and 10 bases lay in between. Per the germline V gene, CDR1 is SGHRS and CDR2 is YFSETQ. The CDR3 DNA reads as TGCGCCAGCAGCTTGAACGGGGTGACCTACGAGCAGTACTTC. Translated: CASSLNGVTYEQYF. The variable domain in full, with the rest retrieved from reference TRBV5-1 and TRBJ2-7, is KAGVTQTPRYLIKTRGQQVTLSCSPISGHRSVSWYQQTPGQGLQFLFEYFSETQRNKGNFPGRFSGRQFSNSRSEMNVSTLELGDSALYLCASSLNGVTYEQYFGPGTRLTVT.

This clone showed up just once. The chain employs TRBV7-9 and TRBJ2-7, with 13 bases lining up with TRBD2. This CDR3 has 16 residues. With 0 bases clipped from V and 6 bases from J, the junction kept 5 bases outside the gene matches. Per germline, CDR1 SEHNR and CDR2 FQNEAQ (reference sequence). As DNA, the CDR3 is TGTGCCAGCAGCTTAGCGGCAGGACTAGCGGGAGTCGAGCAGTACTTC. Protein product: CASSLAAGLAGVEQYF.

DNA of the CDR3: TGTGCCACCAGCCCACACTCGAACAATCAGCCCCAGCATTTT. Its protein is CATSPHSNNQPQHF. V and J are TRBV15 and TRBJ1-5; no definite D call. This CDR3 has 14 amino acids. Trimming took off 5 bases at V and 3 bases at J, with 11 bases between the two ends. CDR1 is LNHNV and CDR2 is YYDKDF in the germline V gene (reference sequence).

The V and J genes are TRBV25-1 and TRBJ2-1; 15 bases line up with TRBD2. The CDR3 covers 17 residues. The junction had 7 bases not matched to a gene; V was cut back by 3 bases and J by 7 bases. CDR1 and CDR2 from the germline V gene are MGHDK and SYGVNS. In nucleotides, the CDR3 is TGTGCCAGCAGTGATGTAGCCGGGACTAGCGGGAGGAATGAGCAGTTCTTC. Residues: CASSDVAGTSGRNEQFF.

This clone was found many times. The chain carries TRBV30 and TRBJ1-1; no clear D gene. Germline-derived CDR1 and CDR2 are GTSNPN and SVGIG (reference sequence). The ends were cut back, 5 bases at V and 5 bases at J, with 9 bases in the middle. The CDR3 loop spans 11 amino acids. This chain's CDR3 is CAWFWVTEAFF. The DNA for the CDR3 is TGTGCCTGGTTTTGGGTGACTGAAGCTTTCTTT. Filled out from reference TRBV30 and TRBJ1-1, the complete variable domain reads SQTIHQWPATLVQPVGSPLSLECTVEGTSNPNLYWYRQAAGRGLQLLFYSVGIGQISSEVPQNLSASRPQDRQFILSSKKLLLSDSGFYLCAWFWVTEAFFGQGTRLTVV.

This clone was detected a few times. V usage is TRBV11-2 and J usage is TRBJ2-7; 9 bases align to TRBD1. Germline-derived CDR1 and CDR2 are SGHAT and FQNNGV. The CDR3 contains 15 residues. The V gene end was trimmed by 4 bases and the J gene end by 3 bases; junction bases not matched to a gene: 7. The CDR3 DNA reads as TGTGCCAGCAGCTCCTTCGGACAGGGGAGCTACGAGCAGTACTTC. Its protein is CASSSFGQGSYEQYF.

V gene TRBV4-1 combines with J gene TRBJ2-1; TRBD2 matches 10 bases. The germline CDR1 and CDR2 sequences are MGHRA and YSYEKL. The CDR3 totals 16 residues. V shed 2 bases and J 4 bases; nucleotides not matched to a gene: 5. The CDR3, as DNA: TGCGCCAGCAGCCAATCCGGGACTAGCGTATACAATGAGCAGTTCTTC. Translating it yields CASSQSGTSVYNEQFF.

The chain joins TRBV7-9 to TRBJ1-1; no firm D call. Between the trimmed V and J ends, which lost 3 bases and 0 bases, there was a span of 5 bases. The CDR3 totals 13 residues. Germline assignment: CDR1 SEHNR and CDR2 FQNEAQ (reference sequence). CDR3 sequence: CASSLRMNTEAFF. The CDR3 DNA follows: TGTGCCAGCAGCTTGCGAATGAACACTGAAGCTTTCTTT.

V is TRBV7-9 and J is TRBJ2-1, with D maybe TRBD1 (5 bases). Germline assignment: CDR1 SEHNR and CDR2 FQNEAQ (reference sequence). This CDR3 region has 12 residues. The V end lost 10 bases, the J end lost 3 bases, and 10 bases lay between the germline ends. CDR3 loop: CATQGYYNEQFF. Here the CDR3 DNA reads TGTGCCACTCAGGGTTACTACAATGAGCAGTTCTTC.

The V and J genes are TRBV5-1 and TRBJ2-1, with a possible D match to TRBD1 (7 bases). Germline CDR1 SGHRS, CDR2 YFSETQ. This CDR3 is 14 amino acids long. Trimming pared 9 bases from V and 6 bases from J, leaving 19 bases between. The CDR3 DNA reads as TGCGCCACCAGGAGGGACAGTGCTCCCAATGAGCAGTTCTTC. Protein sequence: CATRRDSAPNEQFF.

The chain combines TRBV7-9 with TRBJ2-7, with TRBD2 as a possible D gene (6 bases). The CDR3 is 15 amino acids. The V end was cut by 1 base, the J end by 4 bases, with 14 bases between. Germline V CDR1 and CDR2: SEHNR, FQNEAQ (reference sequence). For the CDR3, the DNA is TGTGCCAGCAGCTTAGATGGAGGGCAGGGATACGAGCAGTACTTC. Amino acids: CASSLDGGQGYEQYF.

V is TRBV29-1 and J is TRBJ1-1; D not resolved. The CDR3 is made up of 13 amino acids. Trimming removed 7 bases from V and 5 bases from J, with 17 bases in between. Looked up from germline, CDR1 is SQVTM and CDR2 is ANQGSEA. The CDR3 nucleotides read TGCAGCGCCCAACCGGGTACGGGAACTGAAGCTTTCTTT. The encoded protein is CSAQPGTGTEAFF.

The chain employs TRBV5-1 and TRBJ2-5; 15 bases are shared with TRBD2. The CDR3 has 17 residues. From germline, CDR1 is SGHRS and CDR2 YFSETQ. V gave up 3 bases and J gave up 4 bases; unmatched junction bases: 7. This CDR3 reads CASSSGTSGRRGETQYF. The DNA for the CDR3 is TGCGCCAGCAGCTCCGGGACTAGCGGGAGGAGGGGAGAGACCCAGTACTTC.

In its sample, this clone was seen a few times. The chain joins TRBV7-8 to TRBJ1-2; D not resolved. The ends were cut back, 4 bases at V and 1 base at J, with 10 bases in the middle. The germline V gene encodes CDR1 SGHVS and CDR2 FQNEAQ. The length of the CDR3 is 14 residues. The CDR3 region is CASSYSGDNYGYTF. The CDR3 region has the DNA TGTGCCAGCAGCTATTCCGGGGATAACTATGGCTACACCTTC.

V and J are TRBV9 and TRBJ1-5; D not certain. There are 14 residues in the CDR3. V lost 4 bases and J 3 bases, leaving 11 bases between the germline ends. Looked up from germline, CDR1 is SGDLS and CDR2 is YYNGEE. CDR3 sequence reads: CASSQGIDNQPQHF. DNA of the CDR3: TGTGCCAGCAGCCAAGGGATAGACAATCAGCCCCAGCATTTT.

V gene TRBV18 combines with J gene TRBJ2-1; TRBD1 is a possible D gene (6 bases). The germline V gene encodes CDR1 KGHSH and CDR2 LQKENI. V gave up 5 bases and J gave up 9 bases, with 17 bases separating them. CDR3 length equals 14 residues. The CDR3 is CASSGGRGSSEQFF. The DNA of the CDR3 is TGTGCCAGCTCAGGGGGCCGGGGTTCCTCTGAGCAGTTCTTC. Complete variable domain (other parts from reference TRBV18 and TRBJ2-1): NAGVMQNPRHLVRRRGQEARLRCSPMKGHSHVYWYRQLPEEGLKFMVYLQKENIIDESGMPKERFSAEFPKEGPSILRIQQVVRGDSAAYFCASSGGRGSSEQFFGPGTRLTVL.

J is TRBJ2-5 and V is TRBV2; D possibly matches TRBD1 or TRBD2 (5 bases each). Germline V gene data show CDR1 as SNHLY and CDR2 as FYNNEI. This CDR3 region has 12 residues. V lost 8 bases and J lost 7, with 14 bases in between. For the CDR3, the DNA is TGTGCCAGCCGGGCGGATGGGGGGACCCAGTACTTC. Protein: CASRADGGTQYF.

The V call is TRBV19, the J call TRBJ2-7, with 11 bases fitting TRBD2. The CDR3 is 15 residues long. Germline CDR1 reads LNHDA; CDR2 reads SQIVND (reference sequence). Trimming cost V 4 bases and J 1 base; bases outside gene matches: 3. The DNA for the CDR3 is TGTGCCAGTAGTAGCAGACTAGCGGGGTCCTACGAGCAGTACTTC. As protein: CASSSRLAGSYEQYF.

This clone was detected only a few times. V is TRBV5-1 and J is TRBJ2-3; 8 nucleotides line up with TRBD1. Trimming at V came to 2 bases and at J to 3 bases, leaving 5 bases not matched to a gene. The CDR3 length is 15 residues. CDR1 is SGHRS and CDR2 is YFSETQ in the germline V gene. The CDR3 sequence is CASSLTDRVTDTQYF. CDR3 nucleotides: TGCGCCAGCAGCTTAACGGACAGGGTAACAGATACGCAGTATTTT.

V gene TRBV5-1 combines with J gene TRBJ1-1, with 7 bases matching TRBD1. The V segment lost 2 bases and the J segment 1 base; nucleotides outside the gene matches: 8. CDR1 is SGHRS and CDR2 is YFSETQ in the germline V gene. The CDR3 is 16 amino acids. The CDR3 loop is CASSLTRTGENTEAFF. DNA for the CDR3: TGCGCCAGCAGCTTAACTCGGACAGGTGAGAACACTGAAGCTTTCTTT.

This clone was counted between two and nine times. The chain is built from TRBV5-8 and TRBJ2-6; D ambiguous. The CDR3 spans 19 residues. Germline V gene lookup returns CDR1 SGHTS and CDR2 YDEGEE. Trimming shortened V by 4 bases and J by 2 bases, and 22 bases separated the two germline ends. The DNA for the CDR3 is TGTGCCAGCAGCGCTAGGTTGGGCACCTTGAGACCTGGGGCCAACGTCCTGACTTTC. Translating it yields CASSARLGTLRPGANVLTF.

This rearrangement joins TRBV2 to TRBJ1-5; the match to TRBD1 covers 7 bases. V shed 3 bases and J 6 bases; nucleotides not matched to a gene: 11. CDR3 length equals 16 residues. The germline gives CDR1 SNHLY, CDR2 FYNNEI. The CDR3 is CASSEGQGVIVQPQHF. The CDR3 DNA sequence: TGTGCCAGCAGTGAGGGGCAGGGGGTTATCGTTCAGCCCCAGCATTTT. The whole variable domain, filled in from reference TRBV2 and TRBJ1-5, reads EPEVTQTPSHQVTQMGQEVILRCVPISNHLYFYWYRQILGQKVEFLVSFYNNEISEKSEIFDDQFSVERPDGSNFTLKIRSTKLEDSAMYFCASSEGQGVIVQPQHFGDGTRLSIL.

CDR3 bases: TGCGCCAGCAGCCGGGACAGGTTTGAGACCCAGTACTTC. This sequence encodes CASSRDRFETQYF. V and J are TRBV5-1 and TRBJ2-5; 8 nucleotides match TRBD1. The CDR3 contains 13 residues. The junction had 4 bases not matched to a gene; V was cut back by 4 bases and J by 5 bases. Germline V gene sequence: CDR1 SGHRS, CDR2 YFSETQ.